Below, 21 T cell receptor beta chains from the same sample are listed, as sequenced in a study of cytomegalovirus exposure and HLA in healthy donors. Only in-frame clones appear in the TCRdb table, and some are missing; sequencing was by immunoSEQ multiplex PCR. The repertoire holds 160,000 or so clones, with more than 75% as singletons. The sequencing sample was made of PBMCs. The origin of the receptors is a woman in her 30s in good health and CMV-seronegative.

V usage is TRBV5-1 and J usage is TRBJ2-3, with TRBD2 matching over 10 bases. Germline CDR1 and CDR2: SGHRS and YFSETQ. V lost 4 bases, J lost 1 base, and 3 bases stayed unmatched. The CDR3 consists of 15 residues. The CDR3 here is CASSTGTSGTDTQYF. In DNA form, the CDR3 reads TGCGCCAGCAGCACGGGGACTAGCGGCACAGATACGCAGTATTTT.

V gene TRBV13 combines with J gene TRBJ2-1; TRBD2 matches at 12 bases. V shed 2 bases, J shed 0 bases, and the junction held 8 bases outside the gene matches. This CDR3 has 19 residues. Germline V gene data show CDR1 as PRHDT and CDR2 as FYEKMQ (reference sequence). This CDR3 is CASSLWRASGGVSYNEQFF. The CDR3 DNA follows: TGTGCCAGCAGCTTATGGAGGGCTAGCGGGGGGGTCTCCTACAATGAGCAGTTCTTC. Full variable domain (missing parts from reference TRBV13 and TRBJ2-1): AAGVIQSPRHLIKEKRETATLKCYPIPRHDTVYWYQQGPGQDPQFLISFYEKMQSDKGSIPDRFSAQQFSDYHSELNMSSLELGDSALYFCASSLWRASGGVSYNEQFFGPGTRLTVL.

The genes are TRBV27 and TRBJ2-3, with a possible D match to TRBD1 (5 bases). Germline V lookup: CDR1 MNHEY, CDR2 SMNVEV (reference sequence). The V end lost 5 bases, the J end lost 2 bases, and 23 bases lay between the germline ends. The CDR3 sequence is 18 residues long. The DNA of the CDR3 is TGTGCCAGCAGTCAGGACACCGGGCAGGGTCTCGCCACAGATACGCAGTATTTT. This translates into CASSQDTGQGLATDTQYF.

The chain combines TRBV29-1 with TRBJ2-7, with 11 nucleotides matching TRBD2. Looked up from germline, CDR1 is SQVTM and CDR2 is ANQGSEA. CDR3 size: 15 residues. V lost 3 bases and J lost 2; bases outside the gene matches: 6. Written as DNA, the CDR3 is TGCAGCGTTGAGGCCGGGACTAGCGGACCCTACGAGCAGTACTTC. The encoded protein is CSVEAGTSGPYEQYF.

The rearrangement links TRBV27 to TRBJ1-1; 10 bases match TRBD1. J was trimmed by 5 bases and V by 10 bases; bases with no gene match: 10. Per the germline V gene, CDR1 is MNHEY and CDR2 is SMNVEV (reference sequence). The CDR3 consists of 14 residues. CDR3 coding DNA: TGTGCCACCCGAGCGGACAGGGGGAGGACTGAAGCTTTCTTT. Its translation: CATRADRGRTEAFF.

The rearrangement uses TRBV27 and TRBJ1-1; TRBD1 might be the D (6 bases). The CDR3 spans 15 residues. V lost 6 bases and J lost 11, with 25 bases in between. Germline values: CDR1 MNHEY, CDR2 SMNVEV (reference sequence). The CDR3 sequence: CASSSILGAATAAFF. The CDR3 DNA reads TGTGCCAGCAGCTCAATCTTGGGGGCCGCCACGGCGGCTTTCTTT.

About this clone: This could be a read error, since a much larger clone is one nucleotide away. The chain employs TRBV2 and TRBJ2-1; the match to TRBD2 covers 11 bases. Germline values: CDR1 SNHLY, CDR2 FYNNEI. V shed 4 bases and J 1 base; nucleotides not matched to a gene: 0. The CDR3 contains 15 residues. The CDR3 sequence is CASSGTSGSYNEQFF. CDR3 in DNA: TGTGCCAGCAGTGGGACTAGCGGGTCCTACAATGAGCAGTTCTTC.

The V and J genes are TRBV29-1 and TRBJ1-4, with D perhaps matching TRBD1 (5 bases). Germline CDR1 and CDR2: SQVTM and ANQGSEA. Between the trimmed V and J ends, which lost 4 bases and 3 bases, there was a span of 15 bases. The CDR3 has 15 residues. As DNA, the CDR3 is TGCAGCGTTGTCCCGGGACTCGGGGCTAATGAAAAACTGTTTTTT. Translated: CSVVPGLGANEKLFF.

V is TRBV6-5 and J is TRBJ1-2; 8 bases are shared with TRBD1. The CDR3 sequence is 14 residues long. With V trimmed by 0 bases and J by 3 bases, 0 bases remained unmatched. Per germline, CDR1 MNHEY and CDR2 SVGAGI. CDR3 sequence: CASSYSTGDYGYTF. CDR3 bases: TGTGCCAGCAGTTACTCGACAGGGGACTATGGCTACACCTTC.

This clone was observed a single time. The V gene is TRBV5-1, the J gene TRBJ2-1, with 7 bases matching TRBD1. The CDR3 has 15 amino acids. The V gene's germline CDR1 is SGHRS and CDR2 YFSETQ. V gave up 1 base and J gave up 5 bases; unmatched junction bases: 6. DNA for the CDR3: TGCGCCAGCAGCTTGATGGGACAGCTTAACAATGAGCAGTTCTTC. Its protein product is CASSLMGQLNNEQFF.

CDR3 amino acids: CASSYYGTGKNTEAFF. The CDR3 nucleotides are TGTGCCAGCAGTTACTATGGGACAGGAAAGAACACTGAAGCTTTCTTT. The V call is TRBV6-6, the J call TRBJ1-1, with 8 bases aligning to TRBD1. Germline V gene sequence: CDR1 MNHNY, CDR2 SVGAGI (reference sequence). The CDR3 runs to 16 residues. Germline trimming cut 1 base from V and 1 base from J; bases unmatched to any gene: 5.

The genes are TRBV4-1 and TRBJ2-1; possibly TRBD1 for D (5 bases). V was pared by 3 bases and J by 4 bases, with 16 bases between. Germline values: CDR1 MGHRA, CDR2 YSYEKL. The CDR3 runs 16 residues. This CDR3 is CASSHPPGKIYNEQFF. DNA of the CDR3: TGCGCCAGCAGCCACCCCCCAGGGAAGATTTACAATGAGCAGTTCTTC.

The chain is built from TRBV11-2 and TRBJ2-1; the match to TRBD1 covers 9 bases. From germline, CDR1 is SGHAT and CDR2 FQNNGV. This CDR3 is built from 14 residues. J lost 6 bases, V lost 5 bases, and 5 bases had no gene match. The CDR3 DNA reads as TGTGCCAGCAGCCTGGGACAGGGACTCAATGAGCAGTTCTTC. It encodes CASSLGQGLNEQFF. Complete variable domain (other parts from reference TRBV11-2 and TRBJ2-1): EAGVAQSPRYKIIEKRQSVAFWCNPISGHATLYWYQQILGQGPKLLIQFQNNGVVDDSQLPKDRFSAERLKGVDSTLKIQPAKLEDSAVYLCASSLGQGLNEQFFGPGTRLTVL.

This clone was recorded once. The chain combines TRBV7-6 with TRBJ2-2; 7 bases line up with TRBD1. Germline V gives CDR1 SGHVS, CDR2 FNYEAQ. The junction had 11 bases not matched to a gene; V was cut back by 4 bases and J by 3 bases. The length of the CDR3 is 17 residues. In DNA, the CDR3 is TGTGCCAGCAGCTCGAAAACTCGGGACAGATACACCGGGGAGCTGTTTTTT. Protein sequence: CASSSKTRDRYTGELFF.

The chain uses TRBV11-2 and TRBJ2-3; tentatively, D is TRBD2 (6 bases). The CDR3 runs to 15 residues. The V end was cut by 3 bases, the J end by 1 base, with 11 bases between. CDR1 is SGHAT and CDR2 is FQNNGV in the germline V gene. CDR3 sequence reads: CASSFAWGGTDTQYF. The DNA of the CDR3 is TGTGCCAGCAGCTTCGCTTGGGGGGGCACAGATACGCAGTATTTT.

J is TRBJ2-5 and V is TRBV2; no firm D call. CDR3 size: 13 residues. CDR1 is SNHLY, CDR2 FYNNEI, per germline. Trimming took off 4 bases at V and 2 bases at J, with 8 bases between the two ends. In DNA form, the CDR3 reads TGTGCCAGCAGTGTGCGAAAACAAGAGACCCAGTACTTC. Translating gives CASSVRKQETQYF.

This chain connects TRBV4-1 to TRBJ1-2; TRBD1 agrees at 9 bases. V was clipped by 2 bases and J by 4 bases; unmatched bases: 5. The CDR3 is 15 residues long. Germline assignment: CDR1 MGHRA and CDR2 YSYEKL. CDR3 loop: CASSQPGQGTYGYTF. The CDR3 DNA reads as TGCGCCAGCAGCCAACCGGGACAGGGAACCTATGGCTACACCTTC.

This clone has only a few counts. This CDR3 is CASSVQGAPNTEAFF. DNA of the CDR3: TGTGCCAGCAGCGTACAGGGGGCACCAAACACTGAAGCTTTCTTT. This chain connects TRBV9 to TRBJ1-1, with 8 bases lining up with TRBD1. This CDR3 contains 15 residues. CDR1 SGDLS and CDR2 YYNGEE come from the germline V gene. V shed 1 base, J shed 2 bases, and the junction held 4 bases outside the gene matches.

The chain uses TRBV18 and TRBJ1-6; a possible D gene is TRBD1 (6 bases). The CDR3 covers 15 residues. Deletions cut 1 base from V and 9 bases from J, with 13 bases between. Germline V gene sequence: CDR1 KGHSH, CDR2 LQKENI. CDR3 protein: CASSPQPGAVSPLHF. The CDR3 DNA is TGTGCCAGCTCACCACAGCCAGGGGCCGTTTCACCCCTCCACTTT.

This chain links TRBV2 with TRBJ1-1, with 9 bases lining up with TRBD1. The CDR3 length is 13 residues. V lost 10 bases to trimming and J lost 1 base; unmatched junction nucleotides: 4. Germline loops: CDR1 SNHLY, CDR2 FYNNEI. CDR3 amino acids: CATRDRANTEAFF. The CDR3 nucleotides are TGTGCCACCAGGGACAGGGCGAACACTGAAGCTTTCTTT.

V is TRBV9 and J is TRBJ2-3; D remains unclear. Trimming cost V 0 bases and J 0 bases, with 11 bases left between them. Germline CDR1 SGDLS, CDR2 YYNGEE. This CDR3 comprises 16 residues. The CDR3 loop reads CASSVGQAISTDTQYF. The CDR3 DNA is TGTGCCAGCAGCGTAGGGCAGGCCATAAGCACAGATACGCAGTATTTT.